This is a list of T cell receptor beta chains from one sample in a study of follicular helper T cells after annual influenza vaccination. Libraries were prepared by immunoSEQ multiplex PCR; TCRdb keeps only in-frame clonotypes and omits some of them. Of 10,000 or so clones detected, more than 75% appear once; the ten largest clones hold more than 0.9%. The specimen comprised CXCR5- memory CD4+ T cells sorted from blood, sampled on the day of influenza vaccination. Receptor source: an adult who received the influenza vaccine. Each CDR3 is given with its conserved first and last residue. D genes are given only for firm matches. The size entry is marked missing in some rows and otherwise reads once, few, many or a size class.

TGTGCCAGCAGCCAGACAGGGGGCGGCTTCAACACTGAAGCTTTCTTT,CASSQTGGGFNTEAFF,TRBV7-2,TRBD1,TRBJ1-1,once
TGTGCCAGCAGTGAAGCCACTACAGGGGCCGGGTGGCCCCAGCATTTT,CASSEATTGAGWPQHF,TRBV6-1,TRBD1,TRBJ1-5,-
TGTGCCAGCAGCGCCTATCGGGGCCCCCCCTCCGGGGCCAACGTCCTGACTTTC,CASSAYRGPPSGANVLTF,TRBV7-3,-,TRBJ2-6,once
TGTGCCAGTAGTTTCCGGAATCAGCCCCAGCATTTT,CASSFRNQPQHF,TRBV19,-,TRBJ1-5,-
TGCGCCAGCAGGGCAGGGGGCAGCACAGATACGCAGTATTTT,CASRAGGSTDTQYF,TRBV5-1,TRBD1,TRBJ2-3,once
TGTGCCAGCAGCTGGACAGGGATGGCCAAAAACATTCAGTACTTC,CASSWTGMAKNIQYF,TRBV5-4,TRBD1,TRBJ2-4,-
TGCGCCAGCAGCCAGGACAGGGGCGGACAAACAGATACGCAGTATTTT,CASSQDRGGQTDTQYF,TRBV4-1,TRBD1,TRBJ2-3,-
TGCGCCAGCAGTGAGTCTGGTAGGGCAGGCGAGCAGTACTTC,CASSESGRAGEQYF,TRBV10-1,-,TRBJ2-7,few
TGTGCCAGCAGCTTAGACCCGCGGGGCGGCAGGGTGAAGGATGGCTACACCTTC,CASSLDPRGGRVKDGYTF,TRBV11-2,-,TRBJ1-2,-
TGTGCCAGCAGCCCAAAGGGGGGGACAGGGGATCAGCCCCAGCATTTT,CASSPKGGTGDQPQHF,TRBV7-9,TRBD1,TRBJ1-5,few
TGTGCCAGCAGCTTAAGGGGGGGGACCACCAATGGGGATACGCAGTATTTT,CASSLRGGTTNGDTQYF,TRBV7-2,-,TRBJ2-3,-
TGCGCCAGCAACGGGGCGGGGGACGAGCAGTACTTC,CASNGAGDEQYF,TRBV5-1,TRBD2,TRBJ2-7,once
TGTGCCAGCAGCCAAGATACGACGGACCTCTATGGCTACACCTTC,CASSQDTTDLYGYTF,TRBV4-2,-,TRBJ1-2,-
TGTGCCAGCAGTGTGTTTCTGGGAGCGGATGGCTACACCTTC,CASSVFLGADGYTF,TRBV2,-,TRBJ1-2,-
TGTGCCAGCAGCTTGGTTATAGCGGGGGGATCTGGGGCCAACGTCCTGACTTTC,CASSLVIAGGSGANVLTF,TRBV5-4,TRBD2,TRBJ2-6,-
TGCAGCGTTGTGGGACTAGCGGGATATGGCGGGGAGCTGTTTTTT,CSVVGLAGYGGELFF,TRBV29-1,TRBD2,TRBJ2-2,-
TGCGCCAGCAGTGCGAGTTACGAGCAGTACTTC,CASSASYEQYF,TRBV10-1,-,TRBJ2-7,few
TGTGCCAGTAGTGGGCCTTCGGGGCTTTCGGGGACTGAAGCTTTCTTT,CASSGPSGLSGTEAFF,TRBV19,-,TRBJ1-1,-
TGTGCCTGGATCATCCAGGGGCCGGAGAACACTGAAGCTTTCTTT,CAWIIQGPENTEAFF,TRBV30,-,TRBJ1-1,-
TGTGCCAGCAGGAACAGGGTCGGCGGCACTGAAGCTTTCTTT,CASRNRVGGTEAFF,TRBV2,-,TRBJ1-1,-
TGTGCCATCAGAGACATCGGTGGGGGAGGCACTGAAGCTTTCTTT,CAIRDIGGGGTEAFF,TRBV10-3,-,TRBJ1-1,-
TGTGCCAGTAGTATGGGGGGGGCGGGACAGCCCCAGCATTTT,CASSMGGAGQPQHF,TRBV19,-,TRBJ1-5,once
TGTGCCTGGTCGGGGGGCTTCTACGGCTACACCTTC,CAWSGGFYGYTF,TRBV30,-,TRBJ1-2,-
TGTGCCTCCGACATAGGGCGGAACACTGAAGCTTTCTTT,CASDIGRNTEAFF,TRBV19,-,TRBJ1-1,-
TGTGCCAGCAGTGACAGGGGAAACGAGCAGTACTTC,CASSDRGNEQYF,TRBV6-1,-,TRBJ2-7,once
TGTGCCAGCAGCTGGGCAGGGGAAGGCTACACCTTC,CASSWAGEGYTF,TRBV5-6,-,TRBJ1-2,-
TGTGCCAGCAGGGGGCCGGGGACAGGGATCGCTACGCAGTATTTT,CASRGPGTGIATQYF,TRBV28,TRBD1,TRBJ2-3,-
TGCGCCAGCAGCTTGGGGACTAGCGGACTCACAGATACGCAGTATTTT,CASSLGTSGLTDTQYF,TRBV5-1,TRBD2,TRBJ2-3,-
TGTGCCAGCAGTGACGGAGCCTACGAGGAGCTGTTTTTT,CASSDGAYEELFF,TRBV6-4,-,TRBJ2-2,-
TGTGCCAGCAGAGGGTTTGGTGAGCAGTTCTTC,CASRGFGEQFF,TRBV6-1,-,TRBJ2-1,-
TGTGCCTGGGTACAGAGACGCAATCAGCCCCAGCATTTT,CAWVQRRNQPQHF,TRBV30,-,TRBJ1-5,-
TGTGCCAGTAGTTACCGAGGGGGGTTACGAAATCAGCCCCAGCATTTT,CASSYRGGLRNQPQHF,TRBV19,-,TRBJ1-5,-
TGTGCCTGGAGACCCACAGGGTTGGGGGCCAAAAACATTCAGTACTTC,CAWRPTGLGAKNIQYF,TRBV30,-,TRBJ2-4,-
TGTGCCAGCAGCTTAGGGGTCAAGGGCTACACCTTC,CASSLGVKGYTF,TRBV7-2,-,TRBJ1-2,-
TGTGCCAGCAGCTTCTTCCTGACAGGAGAGGTCCGAGAGCAGTTCTTC,CASSFFLTGEVREQFF,TRBV7-9,-,TRBJ2-1,once
TGCAGCGTTGTCTTCGGGGTGTTGCGCGAGCAGTACTTC,CSVVFGVLREQYF,TRBV29-1,-,TRBJ2-7,-
TGTGCCAGCAGGACAGGGGAAGGCACTGAAGCTTTCTTT,CASRTGEGTEAFF,TRBV6-6,TRBD1,TRBJ1-1,few
TGCAGCGTTCAATCTCTGACAGGGGTAGCCGGGGAGCTGTTTTTT,CSVQSLTGVAGELFF,TRBV29-1,TRBD1,TRBJ2-2,-
TGTGCCAGCAGTGAGACAGGAGGGCGGTTGGCTGGCTACACCTTC,CASSETGGRLAGYTF,TRBV6-1,-,TRBJ1-2,-
TGTGCCTGGAGCGCTGGACGCCGATTTTCACCCCTCCACTTT,CAWSAGRRFSPLHF,TRBV30,-,TRBJ1-6,-